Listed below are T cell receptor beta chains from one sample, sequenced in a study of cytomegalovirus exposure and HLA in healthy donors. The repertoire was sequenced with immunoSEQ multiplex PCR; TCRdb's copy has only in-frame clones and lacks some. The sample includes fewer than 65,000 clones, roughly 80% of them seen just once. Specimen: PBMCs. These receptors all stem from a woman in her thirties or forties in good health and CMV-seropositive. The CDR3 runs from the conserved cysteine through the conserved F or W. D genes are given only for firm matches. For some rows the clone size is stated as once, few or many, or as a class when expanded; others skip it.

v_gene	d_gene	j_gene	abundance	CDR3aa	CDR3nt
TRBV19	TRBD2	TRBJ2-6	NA	CASSIGRGSGANVLTF	TGTGCCAGTAGTATTGGGAGGGGATCTGGGGCCAACGTCCTGACTTTC
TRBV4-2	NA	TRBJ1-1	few	CASSRKGPTTEAFF	TGTGCCAGCAGCCGTAAGGGGCCGACCACTGAAGCTTTCTTT
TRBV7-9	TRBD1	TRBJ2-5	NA	CASSFQGARPPQETQYF	TGTGCCAGCAGCTTCCAGGGGGCCAGACCCCCTCAAGAGACCCAGTACTTC
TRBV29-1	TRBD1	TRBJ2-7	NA	CSVVRGTGVSREQYF	TGCAGCGTTGTACGAGGGACAGGGGTGAGTAGGGAGCAGTACTTC
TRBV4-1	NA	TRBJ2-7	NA	CASSQERSYEQYF	TGCGCCAGCAGCCAAGAGAGGAGCTACGAGCAGTACTTC
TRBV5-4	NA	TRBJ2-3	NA	CASSNRVGTQYF	TGTGCCAGCAGCAACAGGGTTGGTACGCAGTATTTT
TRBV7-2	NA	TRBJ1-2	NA	CASSSVRGVGGYTF	TGTGCCAGCAGCTCAGTACGGGGGGTTGGTGGCTACACCTTC
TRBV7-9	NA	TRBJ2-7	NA	CASSSELVYEQYF	TGTGCCAGCAGCAGCGAACTAGTTTACGAGCAGTACTTC
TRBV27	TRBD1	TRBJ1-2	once	CASSPRTGNLKGYTF	TGTGCCAGCAGTCCGCGGACAGGGAATTTAAAGGGCTACACCTTC
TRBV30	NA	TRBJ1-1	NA	CAWSVGLKNTEAFF	TGTGCCTGGAGTGTGGGACTGAAGAACACTGAAGCTTTCTTT
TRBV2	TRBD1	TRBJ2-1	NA	CASSEWQGADNEQFF	TGTGCCAGCAGTGAATGGCAGGGGGCCGACAATGAGCAGTTCTTC
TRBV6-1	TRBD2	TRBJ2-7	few	CASSEASGGAYEQYF	TGTGCCAGCAGTGAAGCTAGCGGGGGGGCCTACGAGCAGTACTTC
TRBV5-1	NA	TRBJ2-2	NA	CASFGSEAKTGELFF	TGCGCCAGCTTCGGGTCTGAGGCCAAGACCGGGGAGCTGTTTTTT
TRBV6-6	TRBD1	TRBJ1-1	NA	CASSFGTGGLNTEAFF	TGTGCCAGCAGTTTCGGGACAGGGGGCTTGAACACTGAAGCTTTCTTT
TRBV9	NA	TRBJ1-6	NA	CASSVEVAGLSPLHF	TGTGCCAGCAGCGTAGAAGTGGCAGGGCTCTCACCCCTCCACTTT
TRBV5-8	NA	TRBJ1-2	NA	CASSFSSAAYGYTF	TGTGCCAGCAGCTTTAGTTCTGCTGCCTATGGCTACACCTTC
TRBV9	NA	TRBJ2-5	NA	CASSVNTGNQETQYF	TGTGCCAGCAGCGTTAACACAGGTAACCAAGAGACCCAGTACTTC
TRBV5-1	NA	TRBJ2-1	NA	CASSLAVRAWSSYNEQFF	TGCGCCAGCAGCTTGGCGGTCAGGGCCTGGAGCTCCTACAATGAGCAGTTCTTC
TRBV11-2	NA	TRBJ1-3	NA	CASSHPGGPARNTIYF	TGTGCCAGCAGCCACCCGGGGGGTCCGGCACGAAACACCATATATTTT
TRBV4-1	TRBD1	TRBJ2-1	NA	CASSQDPDRSYNEQFF	TGCGCCAGCAGCCAAGACCCGGACAGGAGCTACAATGAGCAGTTCTTC
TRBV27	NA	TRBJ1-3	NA	CASSPTGNRGNTIYF	TGTGCCAGCAGTCCTACAGGGAACCGTGGAAACACCATATATTTT
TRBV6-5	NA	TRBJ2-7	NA	CASSYSFRGLHEQYF	TGTGCCAGCAGTTACTCGTTTCGGGGTCTACACGAGCAGTACTTC
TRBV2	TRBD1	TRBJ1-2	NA	CASSPQGARGYTF	TGTGCCAGCAGCCCTCAGGGGGCACGTGGCTACACCTTC
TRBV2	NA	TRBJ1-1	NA	CATLRAGNTEAFF	TGTGCCACCTTGAGGGCGGGGAACACTGAAGCTTTCTTT
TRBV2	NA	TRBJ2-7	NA	CASRRTPVSYEQYF	TGTGCCAGCAGAAGGACTCCAGTCTCCTACGAGCAGTACTTC
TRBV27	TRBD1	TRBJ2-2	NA	CASSKTSGTDFLNTGELFF	TGTGCCAGCAGCAAAACTTCCGGGACAGACTTCTTGAACACCGGGGAGCTGTTTTTT
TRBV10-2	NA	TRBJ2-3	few	CASSDSKGGPTDTQYF	TGCGCCAGCAGTGACTCTAAGGGGGGGCCCACAGATACGCAGTATTTT
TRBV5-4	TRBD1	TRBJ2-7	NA	CASSYTGTGDYEQYF	TGTGCCAGCAGTTACACCGGGACAGGTGATTACGAGCAGTACTTC
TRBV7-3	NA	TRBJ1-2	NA	CASSFEGGRSGYTF	TGTGCCAGCAGCTTCGAGGGGGGGCGTTCTGGCTACACCTTC
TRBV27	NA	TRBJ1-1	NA	CASSLSGGYTEAFF	TGTGCCAGCAGTTTAAGCGGAGGGTACACTGAAGCTTTCTTT
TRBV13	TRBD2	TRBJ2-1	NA	CASSPALAGGSHRSEQFF	TGTGCCAGCAGCCCGGCGCTGGCGGGGGGGTCCCATAGGAGTGAGCAGTTCTTC
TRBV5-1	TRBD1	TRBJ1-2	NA	CASSLTGDYGYTF	TGCGCCAGCAGCTTGACAGGGGATTATGGCTACACCTTC
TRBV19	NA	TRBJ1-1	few	CASSISSAGNTEAFF	TGTGCCAGTAGTATATCGTCGGCGGGGAACACTGAAGCTTTCTTT
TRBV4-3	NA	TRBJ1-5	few	CASSQDSAGSQPQHF	TGCGCCAGCAGCCAAGACTCCGCGGGCTCCCAGCCCCAGCATTTT
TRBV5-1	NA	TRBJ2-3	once	CASSLEGGLDTQYF	TGCGCCAGCAGCTTGGAGGGCGGACTGGATACGCAGTATTTT